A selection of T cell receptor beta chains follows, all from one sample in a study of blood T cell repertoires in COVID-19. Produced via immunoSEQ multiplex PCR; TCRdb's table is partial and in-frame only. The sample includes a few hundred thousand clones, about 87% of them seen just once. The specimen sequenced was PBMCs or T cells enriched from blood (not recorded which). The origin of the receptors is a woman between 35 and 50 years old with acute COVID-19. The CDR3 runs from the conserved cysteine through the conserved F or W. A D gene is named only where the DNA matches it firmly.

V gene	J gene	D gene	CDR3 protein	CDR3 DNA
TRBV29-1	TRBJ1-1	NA	CSVEGQVGTEAFF	TGCAGCGTTGAAGGGCAGGTAGGCACTGAAGCTTTCTTT
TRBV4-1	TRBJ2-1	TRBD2	CASSQVGGRRPNEQFF	TGCGCCAGCAGCCAAGTAGGCGGGAGGAGACCCAATGAGCAGTTCTTC
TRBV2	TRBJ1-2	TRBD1	CASRDSIFYGYTF	TGTGCCAGCCGGGACAGCATTTTCTATGGCTACACCTTC
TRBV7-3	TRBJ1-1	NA	CASSFYREGLTEAFF	TGTGCCAGCAGCTTCTACAGGGAAGGTTTGACTGAAGCTTTCTTT
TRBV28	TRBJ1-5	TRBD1	CASSLFGTGQGSQPQHF	TGTGCCAGCAGTTTATTCGGTACTGGACAGGGGTCTCAGCCCCAGCATTTT
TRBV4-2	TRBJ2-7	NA	CASSQSRLVSYEQYF	TGTGCCAGCAGCCAATCCCGACTAGTTTCCTACGAGCAGTACTTC
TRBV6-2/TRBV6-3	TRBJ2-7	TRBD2	CASSFPASGQYEQYF	TGTGCCAGCAGTTTTCCCGCTAGCGGGCAATACGAGCAGTACTTC
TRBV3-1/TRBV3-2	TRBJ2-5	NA	CASSQDASPGKTQYF	TGTGCCAGCAGCCAAGATGCGTCACCCGGGAAGACCCAGTACTTC
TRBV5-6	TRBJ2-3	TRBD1	CASSAMTGVYTDTQYF	TGTGCCAGCAGCGCAATGACAGGGGTCTACACAGATACGCAGTATTTT
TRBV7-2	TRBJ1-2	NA	CASSSYGQSPNYGYTF	TGTGCCAGCAGCTCCTACGGACAGAGCCCTAACTATGGCTACACCTTC
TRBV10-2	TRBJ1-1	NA	CASSDGATNTEAFF	TGCGCCAGCAGTGATGGGGCCACGAACACTGAAGCTTTCTTT
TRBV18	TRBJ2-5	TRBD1	CASSPPGTEETQYF	TGTGCCAGCTCACCACCCGGGACAGAAGAGACCCAGTACTTC
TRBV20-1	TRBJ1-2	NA	CSASGGASIGYTF	TGCAGTGCTAGTGGGGGCGCCTCGATTGGCTACACCTTC
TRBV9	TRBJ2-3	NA	CASSAVRDSHTDTQYF	TGTGCCAGCAGCGCGGTCCGGGATTCTCACACAGATACGCAGTATTTT
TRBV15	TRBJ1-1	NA	CATSKVAMNTEAFF	TGTGCCACCAGCAAGGTAGCCATGAACACTGAAGCTTTCTTT